This T cell receptor beta chain derives from a study of blood T cell repertoires in COVID-19. About the study: Whether acute or convalescent, the COVID-19 samples came from the United States, Italy and Spain. T cells, B-cell-depleted T cells, or PBMCs provided the cDNA or gDNA that served as material.

Individuals aged about 18 to 90 years were recruited from approximately 22 US areas. Recovered status applied to Cohort 3 donors who had two consecutive negative PCRs. It also applied to those with clearance or with symptom resolution. TCRdb's copy holds only in-frame clones and misses some; the assay was immunoSEQ multiplex PCR. The sample lists around 160,000 clones; roughly 80% were seen once. Sequenced sample: PBMCs or T cells enriched from blood (not recorded which). This receptor was obtained from a woman aged 55 to 70 who had recovered from COVID-19.

The CDR3 region has the DNA TGTGCCAGCAGCCCCTGGGGGTCAGGGAGGGATGGCTACACCTTC. Its translation: CASSPWGSGRDGYTF. The rearrangement links TRBV3-1 (or the pseudogene TRBV3-2) to TRBJ1-2; tentatively, D is TRBD1 (5 bases). CDR1 and CDR2 (germline): LGHDT, YNNKEL (reference sequence). V lost 4 bases and J 6 bases, leaving 18 bases between the germline ends. The CDR3 runs 15 residues.